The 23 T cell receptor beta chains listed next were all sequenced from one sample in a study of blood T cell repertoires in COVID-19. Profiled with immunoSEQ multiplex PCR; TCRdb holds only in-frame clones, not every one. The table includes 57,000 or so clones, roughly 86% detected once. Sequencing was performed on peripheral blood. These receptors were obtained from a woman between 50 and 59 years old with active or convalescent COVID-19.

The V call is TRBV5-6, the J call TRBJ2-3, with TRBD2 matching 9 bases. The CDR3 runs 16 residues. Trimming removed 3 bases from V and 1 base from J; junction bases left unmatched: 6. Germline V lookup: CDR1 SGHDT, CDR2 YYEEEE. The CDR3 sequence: CASSWVLAGRTDTQYF. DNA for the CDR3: TGTGCCAGCAGCTGGGTGCTAGCGGGACGCACAGATACGCAGTATTTT.

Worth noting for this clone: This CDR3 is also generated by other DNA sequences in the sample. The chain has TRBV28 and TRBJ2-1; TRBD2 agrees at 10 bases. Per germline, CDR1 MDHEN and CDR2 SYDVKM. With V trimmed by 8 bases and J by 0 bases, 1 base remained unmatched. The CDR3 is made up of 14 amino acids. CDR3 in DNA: TGTGCCAGCTCTAGCGGGAGCTCCTACAATGAGCAGTTCTTC. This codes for CASSSGSSYNEQFF. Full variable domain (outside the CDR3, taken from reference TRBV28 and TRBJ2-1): DVKVTQSSRYLVKRTGEKVFLECVQDMDHENMFWYRQDPGLGLRLIYFSYDVKMKEKGDIPEGYSVSREKKERFSLILESASTNQTSMYLCASSSGSSYNEQFFGPGTRLTVL.

The CDR3 protein is CASSVRGTGSLGGYTF. CDR3 DNA sequence: TGTGCCAGCAGCGTAAGGGGGACAGGAAGCCTCGGTGGCTACACCTTC. The V gene is TRBV9, the J gene TRBJ1-2, with 8 bases that match TRBD1. CDR1 SGDLS and CDR2 YYNGEE come from the germline V gene. With V trimmed by 1 base and J by 7 bases, 12 bases remained unmatched. This CDR3 is 16 amino acids long.

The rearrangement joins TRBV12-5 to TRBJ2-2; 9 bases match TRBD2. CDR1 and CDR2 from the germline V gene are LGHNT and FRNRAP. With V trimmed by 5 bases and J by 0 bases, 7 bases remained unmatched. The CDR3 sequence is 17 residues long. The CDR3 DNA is TGTGCTAGTGGTGAATTGGGACTAGCAGCGAACACCGGGGAGCTGTTTTTT. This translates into CASGELGLAANTGELFF. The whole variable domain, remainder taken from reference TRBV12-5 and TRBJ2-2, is DARVTQTPRHKVTEMGQEVTMRCQPILGHNTVFWYRQTMMQGLELLAYFRNRAPLDDSGMPKDRFSAEMPDATLATLKIQPSEPRDSAVYFCASGELGLAANTGELFFGEGSRLTVL.

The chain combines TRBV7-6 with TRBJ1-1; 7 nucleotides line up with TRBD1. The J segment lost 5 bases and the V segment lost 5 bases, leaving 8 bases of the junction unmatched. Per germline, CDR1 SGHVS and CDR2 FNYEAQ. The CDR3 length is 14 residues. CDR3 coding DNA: TGTGCCAGCAGCCCGGGACAGAGGGGAACTGAAGCTTTCTTT. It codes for CASSPGQRGTEAFF.

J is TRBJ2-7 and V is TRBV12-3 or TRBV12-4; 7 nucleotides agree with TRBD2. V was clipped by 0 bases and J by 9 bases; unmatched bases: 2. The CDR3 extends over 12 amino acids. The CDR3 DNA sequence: TGTGCCAGCAGTTTAGCGGGCGGGGGGCAGTACTTC. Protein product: CASSLAGGGQYF.

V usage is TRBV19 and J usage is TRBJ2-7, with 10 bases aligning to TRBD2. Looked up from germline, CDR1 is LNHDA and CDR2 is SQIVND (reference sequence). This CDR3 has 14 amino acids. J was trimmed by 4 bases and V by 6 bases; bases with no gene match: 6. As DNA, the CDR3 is TGTGCCAGTAGGCCGGCTAGCGGGAGTTACGAGCAGTACTTC. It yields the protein CASRPASGSYEQYF.

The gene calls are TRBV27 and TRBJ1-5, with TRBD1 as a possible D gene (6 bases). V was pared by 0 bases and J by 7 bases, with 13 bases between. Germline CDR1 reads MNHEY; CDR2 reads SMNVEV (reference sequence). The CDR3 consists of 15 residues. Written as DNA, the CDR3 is TGTGCCAGCAGTTTATCGAAGAGGGGGGGGCAGCCCCAGCATTTT. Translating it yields CASSLSKRGGQPQHF.

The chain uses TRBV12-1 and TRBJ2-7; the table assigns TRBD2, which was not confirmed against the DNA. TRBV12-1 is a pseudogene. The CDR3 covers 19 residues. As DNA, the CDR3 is TGTGCCAGCAGCTTTCAAGAACGGTCGCGGGAGGGGAGCTCCTACGAGCAGTACTTC. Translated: CASSFQERSREGSSYEQYF.

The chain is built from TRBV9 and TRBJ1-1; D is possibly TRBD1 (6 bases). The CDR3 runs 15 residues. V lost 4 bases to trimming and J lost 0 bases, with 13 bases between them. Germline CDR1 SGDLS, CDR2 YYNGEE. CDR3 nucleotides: TGTGCCAGCAGCCCCCGGGACACCCTGAACACTGAAGCTTTCTTT. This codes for CASSPRDTLNTEAFF.

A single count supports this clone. Here the CDR3 DNA reads TGTGCCAGCAGCGGAAATTTAGCGACACTTGGGACCGGGGAGCTGTTTTTT. It encodes CASSGNLATLGTGELFF. The rearrangement joins TRBV9 to TRBJ2-2, with a possible D match to TRBD2 (5 bases). CDR1 SGDLS and CDR2 YYNGEE come from the germline V gene. The CDR3 runs 17 residues. The V and J ends lost 3 bases and 5 bases respectively, with 20 bases between them.

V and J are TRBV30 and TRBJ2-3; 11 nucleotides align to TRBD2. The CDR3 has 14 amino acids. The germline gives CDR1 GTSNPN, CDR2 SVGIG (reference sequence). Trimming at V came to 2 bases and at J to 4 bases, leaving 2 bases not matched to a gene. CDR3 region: CAWSTSGSADTQYF. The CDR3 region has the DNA TGTGCCTGGAGTACTAGCGGGAGTGCAGATACGCAGTATTTT. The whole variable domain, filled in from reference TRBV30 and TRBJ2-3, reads SQTIHQWPATLVQPVGSPLSLECTVEGTSNPNLYWYRQAAGRGLQLLFYSVGIGQISSEVPQNLSASRPQDRQFILSSKKLLLSDSGFYLCAWSTSGSADTQYFGPGTRLTVL.

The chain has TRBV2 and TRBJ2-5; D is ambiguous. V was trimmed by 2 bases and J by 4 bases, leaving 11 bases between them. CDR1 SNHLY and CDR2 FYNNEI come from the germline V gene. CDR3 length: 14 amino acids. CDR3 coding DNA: TGTGCCAGCAGTGAACGGCAGGTGGGAGAGACCCAGTACTTC. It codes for CASSERQVGETQYF.

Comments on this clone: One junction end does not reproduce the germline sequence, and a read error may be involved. The CDR3 loop reads CASSEYRAGGRETQYF. The CDR3 DNA reads TGTGCTAGCAGCGAATACAGAGCGGGAGGAAGGGAGACCCAGTACTTC. The rearrangement links TRBV7-7 to TRBJ2-5, with 9 bases aligning to TRBD2. CDR1 and CDR2 (germline): SSHAT, FNYEAQ (reference sequence). The CDR3 sequence is 16 residues long.

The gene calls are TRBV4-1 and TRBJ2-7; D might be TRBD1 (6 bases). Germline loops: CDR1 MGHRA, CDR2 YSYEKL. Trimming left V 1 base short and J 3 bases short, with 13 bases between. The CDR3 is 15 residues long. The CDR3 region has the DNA TGCGCCAGCAGCCAAGGGACAGAATTCGTCTACGAGCAGTACTTC. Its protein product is CASSQGTEFVYEQYF.

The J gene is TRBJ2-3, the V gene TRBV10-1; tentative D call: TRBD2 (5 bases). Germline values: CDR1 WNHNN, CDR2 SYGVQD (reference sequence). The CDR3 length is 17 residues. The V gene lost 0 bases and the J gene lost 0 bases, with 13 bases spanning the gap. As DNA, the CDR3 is TGCGCCAGCAGTGAGTCGTCGTTAGCGTATAGCACAGATACGCAGTATTTT. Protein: CASSESSLAYSTDTQYF.

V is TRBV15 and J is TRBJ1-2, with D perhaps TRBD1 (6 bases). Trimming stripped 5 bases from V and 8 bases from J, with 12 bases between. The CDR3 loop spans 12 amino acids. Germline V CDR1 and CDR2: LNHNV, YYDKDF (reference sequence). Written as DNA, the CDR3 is TGTGCCACCAGCGGGGGGGCGGTCGGCTACACCTTC. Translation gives CATSGGAVGYTF.

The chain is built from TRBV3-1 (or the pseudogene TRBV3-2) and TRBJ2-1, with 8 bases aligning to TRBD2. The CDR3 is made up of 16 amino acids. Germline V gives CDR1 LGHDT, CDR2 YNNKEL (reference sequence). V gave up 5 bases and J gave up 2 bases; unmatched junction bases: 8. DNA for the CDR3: TGTGCCAGCAGCTTAGCGGGGACTAGGCCCTACAATGAGCAGTTCTTC. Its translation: CASSLAGTRPYNEQFF.

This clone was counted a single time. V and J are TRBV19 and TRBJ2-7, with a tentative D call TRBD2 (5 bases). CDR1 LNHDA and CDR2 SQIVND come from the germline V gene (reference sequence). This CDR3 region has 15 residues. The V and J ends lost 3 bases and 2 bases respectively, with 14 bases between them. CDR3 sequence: CASSMPGLLPYEQYF. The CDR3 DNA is TGTGCCAGTAGTATGCCTGGACTGCTCCCCTACGAGCAGTACTTC.

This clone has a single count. The CDR3 nucleotides are TGTGCCAGCTCACCCTCGGGCGGGAGGGTTACAGATACGCAGTATTTT. This gives the protein CASSPSGGRVTDTQYF. The chain couples TRBV18 to TRBJ2-3; TRBD2 agrees at 9 bases. J gave up 3 bases and V 3 bases, and 7 bases lay outside the gene matches. The CDR3 spans 16 residues. The germline gives CDR1 KGHSH, CDR2 LQKENI.

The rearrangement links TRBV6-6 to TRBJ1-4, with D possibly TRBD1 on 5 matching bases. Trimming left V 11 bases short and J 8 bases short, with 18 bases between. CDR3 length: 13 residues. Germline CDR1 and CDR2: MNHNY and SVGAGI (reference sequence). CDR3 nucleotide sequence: TGTGCCGCTACAGAGAGTCGGACAGAAAAACTGTTTTTT. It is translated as CAATESRTEKLFF.

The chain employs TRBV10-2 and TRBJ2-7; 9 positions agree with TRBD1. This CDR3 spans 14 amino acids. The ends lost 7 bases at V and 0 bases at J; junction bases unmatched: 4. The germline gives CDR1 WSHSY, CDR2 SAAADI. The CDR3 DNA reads TGCGCCAGCAACACAGGGGGCCACTCCTACGAGCAGTACTTC. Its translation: CASNTGGHSYEQYF.

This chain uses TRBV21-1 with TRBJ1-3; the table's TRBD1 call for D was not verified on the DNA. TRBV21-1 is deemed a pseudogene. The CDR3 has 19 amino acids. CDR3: CASSNPSPPRQTSGNTIYF. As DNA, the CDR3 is TGTGCCAGCAGCAACCCCAGCCCGCCTAGACAGACCTCTGGAAACACCATATATTTT.